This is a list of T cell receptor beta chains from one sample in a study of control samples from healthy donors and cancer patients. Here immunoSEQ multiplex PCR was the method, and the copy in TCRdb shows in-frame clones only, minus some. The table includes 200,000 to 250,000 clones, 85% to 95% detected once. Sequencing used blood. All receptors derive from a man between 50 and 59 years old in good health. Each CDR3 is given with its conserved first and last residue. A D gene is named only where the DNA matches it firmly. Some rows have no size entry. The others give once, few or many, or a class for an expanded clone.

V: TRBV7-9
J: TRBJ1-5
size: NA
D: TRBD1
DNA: TGTGCCAGCAGCTTTGGGACAGGGGTAAATCAGCCCCAGCATTTT
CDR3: CASSFGTGVNQPQHF

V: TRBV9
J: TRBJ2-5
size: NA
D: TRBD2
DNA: TGTGCCAGCAGCTCAGAGGCGGGGGGCCAAGAGACCCAGTACTTC
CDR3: CASSSEAGGQETQYF

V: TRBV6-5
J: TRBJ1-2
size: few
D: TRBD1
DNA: TGTGCCAGCAGTTACTCCGGGACAGGAACCCCCCATGGCTACACCTTC
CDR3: CASSYSGTGTPHGYTF

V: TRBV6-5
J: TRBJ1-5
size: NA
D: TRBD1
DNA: TGTGCCAGCGGACAGGGGAGGCCCCAGCATTTT
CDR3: CASGQGRPQHF

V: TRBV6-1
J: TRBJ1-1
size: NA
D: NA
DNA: TGTGCCAGCAGTGAATTAAGGACAGCTCCTAAGGATTTCTTT
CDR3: CASSELRTAPKDFF

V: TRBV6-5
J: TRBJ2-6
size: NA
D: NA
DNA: TGTGCCAGCACAGAGGGTCTCTCTGGGGCCAACGTCCTGACTTTC
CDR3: CASTEGLSGANVLTF

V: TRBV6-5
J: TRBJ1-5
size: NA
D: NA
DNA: TGTGCCAGCAGTCGGCGGGAGAATCAGCCCCAGCATTTT
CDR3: CASSRRENQPQHF

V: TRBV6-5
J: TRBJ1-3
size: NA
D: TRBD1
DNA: TGTGCCAGCAGTTACACGGGACAGGGAACTGGAAACACCATATATTTT
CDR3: CASSYTGQGTGNTIYF

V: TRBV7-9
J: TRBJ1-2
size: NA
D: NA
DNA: TGTGCCAGCAGCTTAGGCCCGGGGAACTATGGCTACACCTTC
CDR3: CASSLGPGNYGYTF

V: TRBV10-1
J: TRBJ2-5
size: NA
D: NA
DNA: TGCGCCAGCAGTGAGTCGTGGATGGAGACCCAGTACTTC
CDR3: CASSESWMETQYF

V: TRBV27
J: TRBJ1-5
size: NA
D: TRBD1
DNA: TGTGCCAGCAGCGAAGGACAGGGGCATCAGCCCCAGCATTTT
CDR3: CASSEGQGHQPQHF

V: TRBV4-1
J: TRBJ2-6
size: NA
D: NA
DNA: TGCGCCAGCAGCTCAGGGGCAGGGGCCAACGTCCTGACTTTC
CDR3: CASSSGAGANVLTF

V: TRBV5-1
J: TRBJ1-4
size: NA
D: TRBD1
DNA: TGCGCCAGCAGCTTGGCGGGACAGGGTGAAGAAAAACTGTTTTTT
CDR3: CASSLAGQGEEKLFF

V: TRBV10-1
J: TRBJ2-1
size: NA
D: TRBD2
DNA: TGCGCCAGCGGACCAGCGGGGGGCTCCTACAATGAGCAGTTCTTC
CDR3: CASGPAGGSYNEQFF

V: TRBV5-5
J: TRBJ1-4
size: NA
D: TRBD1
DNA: TGTGCCAGCAGCGTACCGACAGGGGCTAATGAAAAACTGTTTTTT
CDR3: CASSVPTGANEKLFF

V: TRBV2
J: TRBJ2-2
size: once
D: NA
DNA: TGTGCCACCAGCCCCGGGACAACGAACACCGGGGAGCTGTTTTTT
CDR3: CATSPGTTNTGELFF

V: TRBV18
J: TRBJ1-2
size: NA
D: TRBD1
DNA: TGTGCCAGCTCACAAGGGACAGGTTCCTATGGCTACACCTTC
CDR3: CASSQGTGSYGYTF

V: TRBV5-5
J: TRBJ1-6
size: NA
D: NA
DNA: TGTGCCAGCAGCTTCCCTGGCACATTTTCACCCCTCCACTTT
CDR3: CASSFPGTFSPLHF

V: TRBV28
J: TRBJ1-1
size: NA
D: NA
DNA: TGTGCCAGCAGTTGGGGGGCGGACAGTCACACTGAAGCTTTCTTT
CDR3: CASSWGADSHTEAFF

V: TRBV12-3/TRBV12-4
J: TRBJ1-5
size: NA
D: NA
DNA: TGTGCCAGCAGGCAAAGCCCCGGTCAGCCCCAGCATTTT
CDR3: CASRQSPGQPQHF

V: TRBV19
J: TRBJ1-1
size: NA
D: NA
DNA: TGTGCCAGTAGTATAGGGCCGGGGAACACTGAAGCTTTCTTT
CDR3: CASSIGPGNTEAFF

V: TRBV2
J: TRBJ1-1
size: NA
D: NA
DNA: TGTGCCAGTACCGGGCAGGGAACCATGAACACTGAAGCTTTCTTT
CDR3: CASTGQGTMNTEAFF

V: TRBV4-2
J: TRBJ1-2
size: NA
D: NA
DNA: TGTGCCAGCAGCCAAGAAATGGTGGGAGGGACTATCTATGGCTACACCTTC
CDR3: CASSQEMVGGTIYGYTF

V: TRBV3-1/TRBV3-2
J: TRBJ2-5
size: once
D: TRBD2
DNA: TGTGCCAGCAGCCCTAGCGGGGGCCCTTCCCGATACTTC
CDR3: CASSPSGGPSRYF

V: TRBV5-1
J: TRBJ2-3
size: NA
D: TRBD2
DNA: TGCGCCAGCAGTAGCGGGGGAGGAGATACGCAGTATTTT
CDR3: CASSSGGGDTQYF

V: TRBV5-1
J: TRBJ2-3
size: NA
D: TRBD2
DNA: TGCGCCAGCAGCTTGGCCTTGGGAGGGTGGGCAGATACGCAGTATTTT
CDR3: CASSLALGGWADTQYF

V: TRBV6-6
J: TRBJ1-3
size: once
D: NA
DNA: TGTGCCAGCAGTTACTCTTTCGGAGTCTCTGGAAACACCATATATTTT
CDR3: CASSYSFGVSGNTIYF

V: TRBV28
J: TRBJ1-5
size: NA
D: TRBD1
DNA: TGTGCCAGCAGTTCCCGGGACAGAGATCAGCCCCAGCATTTT
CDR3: CASSSRDRDQPQHF

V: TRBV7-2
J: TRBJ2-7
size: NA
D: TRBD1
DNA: TGTGCCAGCAGCAGGGACAGGGATATTGTTTACGAGCAGTACTTC
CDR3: CASSRDRDIVYEQYF

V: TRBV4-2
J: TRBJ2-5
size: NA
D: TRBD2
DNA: TGTGCCAGCAGCCGACTAGCGGGGGGTGACCAAGAGACCCAGTACTTC
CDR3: CASSRLAGGDQETQYF

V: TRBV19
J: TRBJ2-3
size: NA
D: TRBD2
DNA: TGTGCCAGTACCCCTAGCGGGGGGCGGGTAGCAGATACGCAGTATTTT
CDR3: CASTPSGGRVADTQYF